Listed below are T cell receptor beta chains from one sample, sequenced in a study of blood T cell repertoires in COVID-19. TCRdb's table, derived via immunoSEQ multiplex PCR, lists solely in-frame clones and lacks some. Counted here are 50,000 to 70,000 clones, around 90% occurring once; the ten biggest clones make up less than 9.5%. Sequenced: peripheral blood. The receptor set was obtained from an elderly woman with active COVID-19. Both conserved end residues are part of each CDR3. The D gene is left open where the match is weak. Clone size is not always given. Where it is, it says once, few, many or a class for expanded clones.

TRBV2	-	TRBJ2-1	-	CASSFTRFYSYNEQFF	TGTGCCAGCAGTTTCACTAGATTCTACTCCTACAATGAGCAGTTCTTC
TRBV11-1	TRBD2	TRBJ2-3	-	CASSLVPSGRWDTQYF	TGTGCCAGCAGCTTAGTGCCTAGCGGGAGGTGGGATACGCAGTATTTT
TRBV28	-	TRBJ2-5	-	CASSPAVSYEETQYF	TGTGCCAGCAGTCCCGCGGTAAGTTACGAAGAGACCCAGTACTTC
TRBV1	-	TRBJ2-1	-	CTSSPESGRHYNEQFF	TGCACCAGCAGCCCGGAGAGCGGGCGTCACTACAATGAGCAGTTCTTC
TRBV28	-	TRBJ2-3	-	CASSGALTDTQYF	TGTGCCAGCAGTGGGGCCCTCACAGATACGCAGTATTTT
TRBV4-1	TRBD2	TRBJ2-2	-	CASSQAGLAEPTGELFF	TGCGCCAGCAGCCAAGCGGGGCTAGCGGAGCCTACCGGGGAGCTGTTTTTT
TRBV7-2	TRBD2	TRBJ2-1	-	CASRSAGGDVGSPFF	TGTGCCAGCAGATCAGCGGGGGGTGACGTGGGGAGCCCGTTCTTC
TRBV7-9	-	TRBJ1-1	-	CASSLGGMSMNTEAFF	TGTGCCAGCAGCTTAGGCGGTATGAGCATGAACACTGAAGCTTTCTTT
TRBV2	TRBD1	TRBJ1-1	-	CASSAGGNTEAFF	TGTGCCAGCAGTGCAGGGGGCAACACTGAAGCTTTCTTT
TRBV23-1	TRBD1	TRBJ2-5	-	CASSQSKQGTALGAQYF	TGCGCCAGCAGTCAATCAAAACAGGGGACGGCCTTGGGGGCCCAGTACTTC
TRBV3-1/TRBV3-2	-	TRBJ1-2	-	CASSPGGPPTGYTF	TGTGCCAGCAGCCCGGGGGGACCCCCTACTGGCTACACCTTC
TRBV2	-	TRBJ1-2	-	CASSKTVNYGYTF	TGTGCCAGCAGTAAAACAGTAAACTATGGCTACACCTTC
TRBV5-1	-	TRBJ2-2	-	CASAPPDKNTGELFF	TGCGCCAGCGCCCCCCCGGACAAGAACACCGGGGAGCTGTTTTTT
TRBV7-9	TRBD1	TRBJ1-2	-	CASSVLQGAENYGYTF	TGTGCCAGCAGCGTACTTCAGGGGGCGGAGAACTATGGCTACACCTTC
TRBV7-7	-	TRBJ2-6	-	CASSLGGANVLTF	TGTGCCAGCAGTCTCGGTGGGGCCAACGTCCTGACTTTC
TRBV28	-	TRBJ2-1	once	CASSPEGLVNYNEQFF	TGTGCCAGCAGTCCAGAGGGACTCGTAAATTACAATGAGCAGTTCTTC
TRBV7-9	TRBD2	TRBJ2-1	once	CAVGTRPSDEQFF	TGTGCCGTCGGGACTAGGCCCTCCGATGAGCAGTTCTTC
TRBV3-1/TRBV3-2	TRBD2	TRBJ2-7	-	CASSPRGLADSYEQYF	TGTGCCAGCAGCCCAAGGGGACTAGCGGACTCCTACGAGCAGTACTTC
TRBV12-5	-	TRBJ1-3	-	CASGSGDSGNTIYF	TGTGCTAGTGGTTCAGGGGACTCTGGAAACACCATATATTTT
TRBV11-1	-	TRBJ2-3	-	CASSLVQGGSTDAQYF	TGTGCCAGCAGCTTAGTACAGGGGGGGAGCACAGATGCGCAGTATTTT
TRBV10-2	TRBD2	TRBJ2-3	-	CATGGLAGPGGTDTQYF	TGCGCCACGGGTGGACTAGCGGGTCCGGGGGGCACAGATACGCAGTATTTT
TRBV19	TRBD1	TRBJ2-3	-	CASRDRGRADTQYF	TGTGCCAGTAGGGACAGGGGGCGCGCAGATACGCAGTATTTT
TRBV7-9	-	TRBJ2-1	-	CASSQGSGSSYNEQFF	TGTGCCAGCAGCCAGGGGTCTGGGAGCTCCTACAATGAGCAGTTCTTC
TRBV27	TRBD1	TRBJ2-2	-	CASSPWDRSYRFDGELFF	TGTGCCAGCAGTCCCTGGGACAGGTCTTACCGATTTGACGGGGAGCTGTTTTTT
TRBV7-2	TRBD2	TRBJ2-5	-	CASTQRGSGGETQYF	TGTGCCAGCACCCAGCGGGGTAGCGGGGGTGAGACCCAGTACTTC
TRBV4-2	-	TRBJ2-1	-	CASSQGPGGASYNEQFF	TGTGCCAGCAGCCAAGGACCAGGCGGGGCTTCCTACAATGAGCAGTTCTTC